This TCR beta chain was retrieved from a study of vaccination effects on CD4 cells after COVID-19. General study results and limits: Researchers report that only 1 of 255 vaccine-induced clones in healthy vaccinees cross-reacted with common cold coronaviruses. There were few convalescent patients in the study and no early post-infection timepoints.

About this clone: Its antigen is as yet unknown.

Profiling relied on immunoSEQ multiplex PCR, and the TCRdb table lists in-frame clones only, not all of them. The sample records tens of thousands of clones, around 79% being singletons. Sequencing in the ViraFEST assay came after antigen-specific CD4+ T cells had been expanded with viral peptide pools, which were used to stimulate PBMC. When less than 13 days of culture had elapsed, CD4+ T cells were isolated. Among the vaccine recipients, none had a prior SARS-CoV-2 infection, and nucleocapsid antibodies were negative. A density of about 2 million PBMC per well was used; these cells were cultured with 9.5 to 10 IU/ml IL-2 and about 9.4 ug/ml peptides. Researchers swapped half the medium for IL-2 medium on both days 3 and 7. This CDR3 is built from 11 residues. V was cut by 5 bases and J by 8 bases, with 7 bases left in between. Germline loops: CDR1 SNHLY, CDR2 FYNNEI.

The sample here was CD4+ T cells from PBMCs cultured with HCoV-NL63 spike peptides, taken before COVID-19 vaccination. V and J are TRBV2 and TRBJ2-1; D is unresolved. The TCR comes from a human donor who received a COVID-19 vaccine. CDR3 residues: CASSLGDEQFF. In nucleotides, the CDR3 is TGTGCCAGCAGTTTGGGTGATGAGCAGTTCTTC.